These 18 T cell receptor beta chains came from one sample sequenced in a study of cytomegalovirus exposure and HLA in healthy donors. In the PCR, 60 Vbeta and 13 Jbeta primers were used. The protocol was immunoSEQ multiplex PCR, while the TCRdb copy is restricted to in-frame clones and leaves out a portion. The sample has some 170,000 clones; approximately 79% are singletons. Source material: PBMCs. The receptors stem from a man in his forties in good health and CMV-seropositive.

This clone was recorded only once. At one boundary the junction diverges from the germline segment, which might be a read error. V gene TRBV10-3 combines with J gene TRBJ2-7, with TRBD2 matching over 7 bases. The CDR3 length is 14 residues. The germline CDR1 and CDR2 sequences are ENHRY and SYGVKD. CDR3 sequence: CAISGGGDSYGQYF. The CDR3 nucleotides are TGTGCCATCAGTGGTGGGGGGGACTCTTACGGGCAGTACTTC.

This chain uses TRBV5-1 with TRBJ2-1; 9 bases are a match to TRBD2. The ends lost 6 bases at V and 8 bases at J; junction bases unmatched: 6. This CDR3 is built from 13 residues. The germline CDR1 and CDR2 sequences are SGHRS and YFSETQ. This CDR3 reads CASTQGLADEQFF. The CDR3 coding sequence is TGCGCCAGCACCCAGGGACTAGCCGATGAGCAGTTCTTC.

This clone occurred a few times. V usage is TRBV7-2 and J usage is TRBJ1-5; tentative D call: TRBD1 (5 bases). Germline V gives CDR1 SGHTA, CDR2 FQGNSA. Trimming removed 2 bases from V and 4 bases from J, with 9 bases in between. The CDR3 is 14 amino acids. CDR3 sequence (DNA): TGTGCCAGCAGCTTATGGGGACTTAATCAGCCCCAGCATTTT. Amino acids: CASSLWGLNQPQHF.

The chain links TRBV27 to TRBJ1-5; D is uncertain. The length of the CDR3 is 15 residues. V lost 2 bases, J lost 5 bases, and 13 bases lay in between. Looked up from germline, CDR1 is MNHEY and CDR2 is SMNVEV (reference sequence). This CDR3 reads CASSLRNPSDQPQHF. The CDR3 DNA follows: TGTGCCAGCAGTTTACGAAACCCCAGTGATCAGCCCCAGCATTTT.

This sequence joins TRBV4-1 and TRBJ1-1; 12 bases are a match to TRBD1. V lost 3 bases to trimming and J lost 6 bases; unmatched junction nucleotides: 11. The germline gives CDR1 MGHRA, CDR2 YSYEKL. This CDR3 spans 17 amino acids. The CDR3 DNA reads as TGCGCCAGCAGCCATTATTCCTCCGGGACAGGGGGCCCTGAAGCTTTCTTT. It specifies CASSHYSSGTGGPEAFF.

The chain recombines TRBV11-3 with TRBJ1-4; D gene uncertain. The CDR3 is 13 residues long. The germline V gene encodes CDR1 SGHNT and CDR2 YENEEA. Between the trimmed V and J ends, which lost 1 base and 8 bases, there was a span of 8 bases. The CDR3 reads CASSLGSVEKLFF. CDR3 DNA sequence: TGTGCCAGCAGCTTAGGTTCGGTGGAAAAACTGTTTTTT.

The chain is built from TRBV11-3 and TRBJ1-1, with D perhaps TRBD1 (6 bases). V lost 2 bases, J lost 1 base, and 14 bases lay in between. The CDR3 covers 16 residues. Germline V gene sequence: CDR1 SGHNT, CDR2 YENEEA. The DNA of the CDR3 is TGTGCCAGCAGCTTACGGGGCGGGGGCCGGAACACTGAAGCTTTCTTT. This gives the protein CASSLRGGGRNTEAFF.

A remark on this clone: The germline gene is not matched at one end of the junction; a read error may be the cause. The V and J genes are TRBV29-1 and TRBJ2-6; possible D gene TRBD1, 5 bases. From germline, CDR1 is SQVTM and CDR2 ANQGSEA. The CDR3 loop spans 14 amino acids. CDR3 DNA: TGCAGCGTTGTAAGCAGCTCTGGGGCCAACGGCCTGACTTTC. Translating it yields CSVVSSSGANGLTF.

The CDR3 spells CASSEGARPNGYTF. CDR3 bases: TGTGCCAGCAGTGAAGGTGCCAGGCCCAATGGCTACACCTTC. The V gene is TRBV2, the J gene TRBJ1-2; D gene uncertain. There are 14 residues in the CDR3. The germline V and J ends were trimmed by 1 base and 6 bases, with 12 bases remaining between them. Germline CDR1 SNHLY, CDR2 FYNNEI.

This chain links TRBV5-1 with TRBJ2-3, with D unresolved. This CDR3 region has 16 residues. Trimming removed 1 base at V and 0 bases at J, with 12 bases between. Germline values: CDR1 SGHRS, CDR2 YFSETQ. The CDR3 spells CASSLILTASTDTQYF. CDR3 sequence (DNA): TGCGCCAGCAGCTTGATACTAACTGCTAGCACAGATACGCAGTATTTT.

The V call is TRBV28, the J call TRBJ1-1; the D is unclear. V dropped 1 base and J dropped 9 bases, with 6 bases sitting between them. The CDR3 is 11 residues long. Germline values: CDR1 MDHEN, CDR2 SYDVKM. The CDR3, as DNA: TGTGCCAGCAGTTTATACACAAAAGCTTTCTTT. It yields the protein CASSLYTKAFF.

CDR3 in DNA: TGTGCCAGTAGTGGCGGGGGGGTAGGCTACACCTTC. It codes for CASSGGGVGYTF. The chain is built from TRBV19 and TRBJ1-2; a weak D match, TRBD1 (5 bases). This CDR3 is 12 amino acids long. The germline gives CDR1 LNHDA, CDR2 SQIVND (reference sequence). V lost 5 bases, J lost 8 bases, and 12 bases lay in between.

This clone was seen a handful of times. CDR3 nucleotides: TGTGCCAGCAGCTTATCTCGGCAGGGTTTAGGCTACACCTTC. Protein sequence: CASSLSRQGLGYTF. The chain is built from TRBV11-3 and TRBJ1-2; a possible D gene is TRBD1 (5 bases). CDR1 is SGHNT, CDR2 YENEEA, per germline. The CDR3 is made up of 14 amino acids. The ends were cut back, 2 bases at V and 8 bases at J, with 15 bases in the middle.

The table lists this clone with a count of one. This chain links TRBV6-5 with TRBJ2-3; 11 bases map to TRBD1. The germline V gene encodes CDR1 MNHEY and CDR2 SVGAGI. CDR3 length: 14 amino acids. V lost 6 bases, J lost 8 bases, and 7 bases stayed unmatched. This chain's CDR3 is CASSQDRGRGTQYF. The DNA for the CDR3 is TGTGCCAGCAGCCAGGACAGGGGGCGAGGTACGCAGTATTTT.

This chain joins TRBV7-7 and TRBJ1-3, with TRBD1 identical over 7 bases. The germline V gene encodes CDR1 SSHAT and CDR2 FNYEAQ (reference sequence). This CDR3 is 16 amino acids long. J gave up 1 base and V 5 bases, and 8 bases lay outside the gene matches. CDR3 region: CASSPNPDRSGNTIYF. DNA of the CDR3: TGTGCCAGCAGCCCCAACCCGGACAGGTCTGGAAACACCATATATTTT.

The rearrangement joins TRBV25-1 to TRBJ2-1; 16 positions match TRBD2. The CDR3 totals 17 residues. The germline V gene has CDR1 MGHDK and CDR2 SYGVNS. V gave up 2 bases and J gave up 7 bases; unmatched junction bases: 5. The CDR3 is CASSEIGTSGRANEQFF. The CDR3 DNA follows: TGTGCCAGCAGTGAAATCGGGACTAGCGGGAGGGCGAATGAGCAGTTCTTC. The full variable domain, completed using reference TRBV25-1 and TRBJ2-1, is EADIYQTPRYLVIGTGKKITLECSQTMGHDKMYWYQQDPGMELHLIHYSYGVNSTEKGDLSSESTVSRIRTEHFPLTLESARPSHTSQYLCASSEIGTSGRANEQFFGPGTRLTVL.

This chain links TRBV6-1 with TRBJ2-7; 7 bases agree with TRBD2. This CDR3 spans 16 amino acids. Germline lookup yields CDR1 MNHNS and CDR2 SASEGT. V lost 0 bases to trimming and J lost 5 bases; unmatched junction nucleotides: 10. The CDR3, as DNA: TGTGCCAGCAGTGAAGCCCGAGGACTAGGTACGGACGAGCAGTACTTC. Protein product: CASSEARGLGTDEQYF.

The chain combines TRBV6-6 with TRBJ1-1; the D is unclear. The CDR3 contains 13 residues. Per the germline V gene, CDR1 is MNHNY and CDR2 is SVGAGI (reference sequence). V was pared by 0 bases and J by 1 base, with 3 bases between. The CDR3 sequence is CASSYSQNTEAFF. For the CDR3, the DNA is TGTGCCAGCAGTTACTCCCAGAACACTGAAGCTTTCTTT.